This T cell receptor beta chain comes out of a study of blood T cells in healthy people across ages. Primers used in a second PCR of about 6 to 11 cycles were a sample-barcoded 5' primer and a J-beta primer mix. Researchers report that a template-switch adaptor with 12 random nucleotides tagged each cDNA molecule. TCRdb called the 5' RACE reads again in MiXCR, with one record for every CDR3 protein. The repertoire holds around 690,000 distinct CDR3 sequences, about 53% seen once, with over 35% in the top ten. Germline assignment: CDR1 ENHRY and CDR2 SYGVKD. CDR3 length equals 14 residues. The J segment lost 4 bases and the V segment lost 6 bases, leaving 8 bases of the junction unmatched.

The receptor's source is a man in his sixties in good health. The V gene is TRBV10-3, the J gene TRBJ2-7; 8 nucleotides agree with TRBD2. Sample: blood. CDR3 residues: CAISGGAQPYEQYF. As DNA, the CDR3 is TGTGCCATCAGCGGGGGGGCTCAGCCTTACGAGCAGTACTTC.